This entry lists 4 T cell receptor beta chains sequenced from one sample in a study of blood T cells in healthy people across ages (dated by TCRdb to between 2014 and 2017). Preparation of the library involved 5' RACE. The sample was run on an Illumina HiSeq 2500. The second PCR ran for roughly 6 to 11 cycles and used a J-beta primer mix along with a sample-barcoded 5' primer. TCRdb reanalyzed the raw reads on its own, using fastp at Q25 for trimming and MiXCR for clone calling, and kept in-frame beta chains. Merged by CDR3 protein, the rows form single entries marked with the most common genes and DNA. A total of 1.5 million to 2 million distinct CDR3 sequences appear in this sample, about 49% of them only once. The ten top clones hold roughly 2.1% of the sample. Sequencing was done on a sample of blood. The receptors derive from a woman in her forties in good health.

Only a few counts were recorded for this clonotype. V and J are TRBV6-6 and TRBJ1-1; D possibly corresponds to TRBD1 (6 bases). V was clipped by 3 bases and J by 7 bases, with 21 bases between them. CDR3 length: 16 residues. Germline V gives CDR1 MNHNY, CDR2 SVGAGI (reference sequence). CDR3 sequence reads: CASSYGMSLGQSEAFF. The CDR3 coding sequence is TGTGCCAGCAGTTATGGGATGTCCCTTGGACAGAGTGAAGCTTTCTTT.

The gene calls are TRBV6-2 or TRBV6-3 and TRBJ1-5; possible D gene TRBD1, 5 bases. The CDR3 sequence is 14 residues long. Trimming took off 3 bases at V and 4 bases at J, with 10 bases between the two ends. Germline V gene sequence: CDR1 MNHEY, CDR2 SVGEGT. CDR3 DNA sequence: TGTGCCAGCAGTTATGCAGGGAATAATCAGCCCCAGCATTTT. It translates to CASSYAGNNQPQHF.

CDR3 loop: CASRMGGIKETQFF. CDR3 sequence (DNA): TGTGCCAGCAGGATGGGGGGCATCAAAGAGACCCAGTTCTTC. The chain combines TRBV7-2 with TRBJ2-1; tentatively, D is TRBD1 or TRBD2 (6 bases each). The CDR3 has 14 residues. V gave up 6 bases and J gave up 13 bases, with 22 bases separating them. Germline V gene lookup returns CDR1 SGHTA and CDR2 FQGNSA.

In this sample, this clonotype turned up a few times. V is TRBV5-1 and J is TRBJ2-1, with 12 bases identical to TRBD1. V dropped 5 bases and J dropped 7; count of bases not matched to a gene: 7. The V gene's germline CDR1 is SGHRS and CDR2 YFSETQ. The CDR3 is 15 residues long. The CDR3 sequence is CASRPGTGGVNEQFF. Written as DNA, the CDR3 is TGCGCCAGCAGACCCGGGACAGGGGGCGTAAATGAGCAGTTCTTC.